The rows below give T cell receptor beta chains drawn from one sample of a study of metastatic and nonmetastatic thyroid tumors. TCRdb re-called the PCR reads via MiXCR. The sample yields 25,000 to 30,000 clones, less than 4% seen once. The specimen sequenced was blood. Receptors were obtained from a male donor with papillary thyroid cancer or a benign thyroid nodule (not recorded which). Some clones in this sample may be carry-over from other donors' samples. The CDR3 runs from the conserved cysteine through the conserved F or W. The D gene is left open where the match is weak. Size values are once, few and many counts, or a class for expanded clones, and some rows have none.

TRBJ2-7 TRBV24-1 NA NA CASWESQVEQYF TGTGCCTCCTGGGAGAGCCAGGTCGAGCAGTACTTC
TRBJ2-3 TRBV5-1 TRBD1 few CASSLAGAGGADTQYF TGCGCCAGCAGCTTGGCAGGGGCAGGGGGCGCAGATACGCAGTATTTT
TRBJ2-1 TRBV27 NA few CASILVPRSSKEQFF TGTGCCAGCATTTTAGTACCCCGCTCCTCCAAGGAGCAGTTCTTC
TRBJ1-2 TRBV12-5 TRBD1 medium-sized CASGLAPPTGNYGYTF TGTGCTAGTGGTCTTGCCCCGCCGACAGGGAACTATGGCTACACCTTC
TRBJ1-3 TRBV19 NA many CASTRTANSGNTIYF TGTGCCAGTACGAGGACGGCAAACTCTGGAAACACCATATATTTT
TRBJ2-5 TRBV18 NA many CASSPLGEFQETQYF TGTGCCAGCTCACCGCTCGGGGAATTCCAAGAGACCCAGTACTTC
TRBJ1-1 TRBV20-1 NA many CSARGRQLNTEAFF TGCAGTGCTAGAGGTAGACAACTCAACACTGAAGCTTTCTTT
TRBJ2-1 TRBV4-3 NA NA CTRSREVPGLEGGYEQLF TGCACCAGAAGCCGAGAAGTTCCGGGACTAGAAGGGGGCTATGAGCAGCTCTTC
TRBJ1-1 TRBV2 NA few CASKVPARNTEAFF TGTGCCAGCAAAGTACCAGCTCGGAACACTGAAGCTTTCTTT
TRBJ1-5 TRBV20-1 NA many CSASRGLRNQPQHF TGCAGTGCTAGTAGGGGATTACGCAATCAGCCCCAGCATTTT
TRBJ2-7 TRBV30 TRBD2 NA CAWSYGTSGYEQYF TGTGCCTGGAGTTATGGGACTAGCGGTTACGAGCAGTACTTC
TRBJ1-4 TRBV30 NA many CARGEGSTNEKLFF TGTGCCCGTGGGGAGGGCTCAACTAATGAAAAACTGTTTTTT
TRBJ2-3 TRBV15 TRBD2 many CATSRATSGSGADTQYF TGTGCCACCAGCAGGGCTACTAGCGGGAGCGGGGCAGATACGCAGTATTTT
TRBJ2-3 TRBV27 TRBD2 medium-sized CASSLVPGLVVTDTQYF TGTGCCAGCAGTTTAGTACCGGGACTAGTTGTTACAGATACGCAGTATTTT
TRBJ2-1 TRBV30 NA many CAWSAKREQFF TGTGCCTGGAGTGCAAAGCGCGAGCAGTTCTTC
TRBJ2-1 TRBV28 TRBD2 many CASKISGSQNEQFF TGTGCCAGCAAAATTAGCGGGAGTCAGAATGAGCAGTTCTTC
TRBJ2-7 TRBV5-1 NA many CASSLRQDGPYEQYF TGCGCCAGCAGCTTGAGACAGGACGGGCCCTACGAGCAGTACTTC
TRBJ1-2 TRBV6-1 NA NA CASRPGHSNYGYTF TGTGCCAGCAGACCCGGACATTCTAACTATGGCTACACCTTC
TRBJ2-5 TRBV6-1 TRBD1 few CASRTGENVLETQYF TGTGCCAGTAGGACAGGGGAAAATGTGTTAGAGACCCAGTACTTC
TRBJ1-6 TRBV6-1 TRBD1 medium-sized CASSFSVGQGGNSPLHF TGTGCCAGCAGTTTCTCCGTCGGACAGGGAGGAAATTCACCCCTCCACTTT
TRBJ2-7 TRBV24-1 TRBD1 many CATSDAAGTGFEQYF TGTGCCACCAGTGACGCCGCCGGGACAGGGTTCGAGCAGTACTTC
TRBJ2-1 TRBV3-1 TRBD1 many CASSQGTGAYNEQFF TGTGCCAGCAGCCAAGGGACAGGGGCCTACAATGAGCAGTTCTTC
TRBJ2-4 TRBV6-1 TRBD2 many CASKAGGILVAKNIQYF TGTGCCAGCAAGGCGGGAGGTATTTTGGTGGCCAAAAACATTCAGTACTTC
TRBJ1-1 TRBV6-1 NA NA CASTEVPGGNTEAFF TGTGCCAGCACTGAAGTCCCAGGCGGGAACACAGAAGCTTTCTTT
TRBJ1-2 TRBV7-9 NA few CASSLRGLGYAF TGTGCCAGCAGCTTGAGGGGACTTGGCTATGCCTTC
TRBJ2-3 TRBV6-1 TRBD2 medium-sized CASSALAGGPDTQYF TGTGCCAGCAGTGCCCTAGCGGGAGGGCCAGATACGCAGTATTTT
TRBJ1-6 TRBV6-6 NA few CASSYSRLNSPLHF TGTGCCAGCAGTTACTCTCGACTTAATTCACCCCTCCACTTT
TRBJ2-3 TRBV12-3/TRBV12-4 NA NA CASSLRTNTQYF TGTGCCAGCAGTTTACGTACAAATACGCAGTATTTT
TRBJ1-2 TRBV6-1 NA few CASSEAPGNYGYTF TGTGCCAGCAGTGAAGCGCCCGGGAACTATGGCTACACCTTC
TRBJ2-3 TRBV4-1 NA NA CASSQNTEGTQYF TGCGCCAGCAGCCAAAATACAGAGGGTACGCAGTATTTT
TRBJ1-2 TRBV27 NA few CASSFRQVVYGYTF TGTGCCAGCAGTTTCCGTCAGGTGGTTTATGGCTACACCTTC
TRBJ1-1 TRBV2 NA many CASSGRFGNTEAFF TGTGCCAGCAGTGGGCGCTTCGGAAACACTGAAGCTTTCTTT
TRBJ2-1 TRBV29-1 TRBD1 many CSADRGQNEQFF TGCAGCGCGGACAGGGGGCAAAATGAGCAGTTCTTC
TRBJ1-5 TRBV5-6 NA many CASSWGVGMPQHF TGTGCCAGCAGCTGGGGGGTGGGGATGCCCCAGCATTTT
TRBJ2-5 TRBV3-1 NA many CASSQAGETQYF TGTGCCAGCAGCCAAGCAGGAGAGACCCAGTACTTC
TRBJ2-1 TRBV3-1 NA many CASSQESRHDEQFF TGTGCCAGCAGCCAAGAATCGAGACACGATGAGCAGTTCTTC
TRBJ1-2 TRBV3-1 NA few CASSQDQGWDGYTF TGTGCCAGCAGCCAAGACCAGGGTTGGGATGGCTACACCTTC
TRBJ2-2 TRBV7-3 NA few CASSLDGRTGELFF TGTGCCAGCAGCTTGGACGGGAGAACCGGGGAGCTGTTTTTT
TRBJ1-5 TRBV15 NA NA CATSGGQNQPQHF TGTGCCACCAGCGGAGGGCAGAATCAGCCCCAGCATTTT
TRBJ2-2 TRBV7-2 TRBD2 NA CASSLGLAVTGELFF TGTGCCAGCAGCTTAGGACTAGCCGTCACCGGGGAGCTGTTTTTT
TRBJ2-7 TRBV10-3 TRBD1 few CAIRPGQGLGGKQYF TGTGCCATCAGGCCTGGGCAGGGCCTAGGGGGCAAGCAGTACTTC
TRBJ1-5 TRBV12-3/TRBV12-4 TRBD1 few CASSPQGAEGNQPQHF TGTGCCAGCAGTCCGCAGGGGGCTGAAGGCAATCAGCCCCAGCATTTT
TRBJ2-1 TRBV12-3/TRBV12-4 TRBD2 many CASTVAGDINEQFF TGTGCCAGCACCGTAGCGGGAGACATCAATGAGCAGTTCTTC
TRBJ1-2 TRBV19 NA medium-sized CASSIAPNYGYTF TGTGCCAGTAGTATAGCCCCTAACTATGGCTACACCTTC
TRBJ2-3 TRBV10-2 TRBD2 many CATRGDGTDTQYF TGCGCCACCCGGGGGGATGGCACAGATACGCAGTATTTT
TRBJ2-7 TRBV20-1 TRBD2 few CSAGGGGVLYEQYF TGCAGTGCAGGTGGGGGGGGTGTTCTCTACGAGCAGTACTTC
TRBJ1-2 TRBV10-3 TRBD1 many CAIGTGSGGCTF TGTGCCATAGGGACAGGGAGTGGTGGCTGCACTTTC
TRBJ2-7 TRBV2 NA few CASSESLTGYEQYF TGTGCCAGCAGTGAGTCCCTGACGGGGTACGAGCAGTACTTC
TRBJ2-5 TRBV27 TRBD2 NA CASSPGLAGAGKTQYF TGTGCCAGCAGTCCCGGACTAGCGGGAGCTGGTAAGACCCAGTACTTC
TRBJ2-7 TRBV28 TRBD2 medium-sized CASSPIAGEGSYEQYF TGTGCCAGCAGTCCCATAGCGGGAGAGGGCTCCTACGAGCAGTACTTC
TRBJ2-7 TRBV6-1 NA NA CASSVEESSYEQYF TGTGCCAGCAGTGTCGAGGAGAGCTCCTACGAGCAGTACTTC